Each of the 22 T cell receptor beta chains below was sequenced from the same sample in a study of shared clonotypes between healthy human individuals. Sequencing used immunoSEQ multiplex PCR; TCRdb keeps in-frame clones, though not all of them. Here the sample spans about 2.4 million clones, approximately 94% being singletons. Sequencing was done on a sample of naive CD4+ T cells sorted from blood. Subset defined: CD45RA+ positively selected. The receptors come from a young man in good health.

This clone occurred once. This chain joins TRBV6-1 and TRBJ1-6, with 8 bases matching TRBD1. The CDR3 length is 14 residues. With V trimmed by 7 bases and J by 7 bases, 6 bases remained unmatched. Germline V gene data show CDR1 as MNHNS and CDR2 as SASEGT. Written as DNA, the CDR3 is TGTGCCAGCACCCTCGGGACAGGCAATTCACCCCTCCACTTT. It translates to CASTLGTGNSPLHF.

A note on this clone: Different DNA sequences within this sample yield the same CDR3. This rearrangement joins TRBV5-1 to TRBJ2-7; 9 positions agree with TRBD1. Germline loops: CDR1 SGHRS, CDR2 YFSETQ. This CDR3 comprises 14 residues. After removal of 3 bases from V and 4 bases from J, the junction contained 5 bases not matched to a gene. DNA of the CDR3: TGCGCCAGCAGCTCAGGACAGGGGAATTACGAGCAGTACTTC. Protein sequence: CASSSGQGNYEQYF. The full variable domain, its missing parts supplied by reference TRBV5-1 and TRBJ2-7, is KAGVTQTPRYLIKTRGQQVTLSCSPISGHRSVSWYQQTPGQGLQFLFEYFSETQRNKGNFPGRFSGRQFSNSRSEMNVSTLELGDSALYLCASSSGQGNYEQYFGPGTRLTVT.

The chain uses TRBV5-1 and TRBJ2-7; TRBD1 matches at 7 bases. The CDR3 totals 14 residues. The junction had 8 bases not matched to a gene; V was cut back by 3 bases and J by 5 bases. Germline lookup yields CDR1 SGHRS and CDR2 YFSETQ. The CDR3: CASSSTTGNHEQYF. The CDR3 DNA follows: TGCGCCAGCAGCTCAACGACAGGGAACCACGAGCAGTACTTC. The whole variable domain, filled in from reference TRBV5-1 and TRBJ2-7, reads KAGVTQTPRYLIKTRGQQVTLSCSPISGHRSVSWYQQTPGQGLQFLFEYFSETQRNKGNFPGRFSGRQFSNSRSEMNVSTLELGDSALYLCASSSTTGNHEQYFGPGTRLTVT.

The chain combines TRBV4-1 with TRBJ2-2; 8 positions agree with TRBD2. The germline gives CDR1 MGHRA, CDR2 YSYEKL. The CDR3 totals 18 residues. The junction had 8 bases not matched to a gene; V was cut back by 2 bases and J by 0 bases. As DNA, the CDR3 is TGCGCCAGCAGCCAACTACGGGGAGCGGGGGCGAACACCGGGGAGCTGTTTTTT. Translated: CASSQLRGAGANTGELFF.

CDR3 residues: CASSPGRFQETQYF. The CDR3 DNA is TGTGCCAGCAGCCCGGGACGGTTCCAAGAGACCCAGTACTTC. This rearrangement joins TRBV5-6 to TRBJ2-5; the D call may be TRBD1 or TRBD2 (5 bases each). From germline, CDR1 is SGHDT and CDR2 YYEEEE. Trimming shortened V by 4 bases and J by 1 base, and 11 bases separated the two germline ends. The CDR3 runs to 14 residues.

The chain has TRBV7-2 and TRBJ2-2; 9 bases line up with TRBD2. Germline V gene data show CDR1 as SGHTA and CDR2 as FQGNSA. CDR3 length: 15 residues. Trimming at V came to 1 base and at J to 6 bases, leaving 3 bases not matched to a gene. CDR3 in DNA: TGTGCCAGCAGCTTAGACGTAGCGGGAGCCGGGGAGCTGTTTTTT. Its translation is CASSLDVAGAGELFF.

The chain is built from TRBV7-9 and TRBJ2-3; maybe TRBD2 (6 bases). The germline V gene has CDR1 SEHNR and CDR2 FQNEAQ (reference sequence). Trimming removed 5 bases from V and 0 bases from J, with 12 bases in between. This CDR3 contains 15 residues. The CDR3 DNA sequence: TGTGCCAGCAGCCCACTAGCTACTAGCACAGATACGCAGTATTTT. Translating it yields CASSPLATSTDTQYF.

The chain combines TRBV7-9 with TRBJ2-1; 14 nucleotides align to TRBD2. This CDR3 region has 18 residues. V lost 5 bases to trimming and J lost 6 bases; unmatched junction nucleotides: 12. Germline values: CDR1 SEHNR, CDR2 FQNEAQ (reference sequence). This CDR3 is CASSKRTGLAGVGNEQFF. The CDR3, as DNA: TGTGCCAGCAGCAAGAGGACGGGACTAGCGGGAGTAGGCAATGAGCAGTTCTTC.

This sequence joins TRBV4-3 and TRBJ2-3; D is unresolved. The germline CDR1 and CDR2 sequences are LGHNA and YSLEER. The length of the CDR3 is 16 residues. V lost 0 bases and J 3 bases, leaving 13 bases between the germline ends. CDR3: CASSQEIGVNTDTQYF. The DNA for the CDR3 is TGCGCCAGCAGCCAAGAAATAGGAGTAAATACAGATACGCAGTATTTT.

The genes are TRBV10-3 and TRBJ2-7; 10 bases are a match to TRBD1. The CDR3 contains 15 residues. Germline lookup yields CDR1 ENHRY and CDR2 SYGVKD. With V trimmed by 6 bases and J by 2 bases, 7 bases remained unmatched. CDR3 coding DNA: TGTGCCATCAGATGGGGGACAGGGGTCACCTACGAGCAGTACTTC. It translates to CAIRWGTGVTYEQYF.

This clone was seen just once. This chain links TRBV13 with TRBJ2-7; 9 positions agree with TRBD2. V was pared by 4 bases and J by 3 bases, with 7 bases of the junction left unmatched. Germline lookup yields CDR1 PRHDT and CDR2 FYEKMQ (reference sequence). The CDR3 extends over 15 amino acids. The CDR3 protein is CASSSGLAGNYEQYF. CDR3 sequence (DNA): TGTGCCAGCAGCTCGGGGCTAGCGGGGAACTACGAGCAGTACTTC.

The CDR3, as DNA: TGTGCCAGCAGCCTGGGACTAGCGGGGCGACAAGAGACCCAGTACTTC. It yields the protein CASSLGLAGRQETQYF. This rearrangement joins TRBV5-4 to TRBJ2-5; TRBD2 aligns across 13 bases. The V segment lost 4 bases and the J segment 2 bases; nucleotides outside the gene matches: 5. This CDR3 region has 16 residues. CDR1 is SGHNT and CDR2 is YYREEE in the germline V gene (reference sequence).

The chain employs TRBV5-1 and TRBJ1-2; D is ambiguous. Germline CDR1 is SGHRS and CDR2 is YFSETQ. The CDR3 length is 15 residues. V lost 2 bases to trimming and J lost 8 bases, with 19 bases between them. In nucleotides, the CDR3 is TGCGCCAGCAGCTTAGAAGGCCCGGGCCCCAGGGGCTACACCTTC. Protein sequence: CASSLEGPGPRGYTF.

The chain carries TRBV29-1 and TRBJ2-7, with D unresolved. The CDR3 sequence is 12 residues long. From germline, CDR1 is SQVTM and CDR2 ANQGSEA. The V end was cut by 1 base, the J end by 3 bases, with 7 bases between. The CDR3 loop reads CSVEGGIYEQYF. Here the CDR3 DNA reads TGCAGCGTTGAAGGGGGAATCTACGAGCAGTACTTC.

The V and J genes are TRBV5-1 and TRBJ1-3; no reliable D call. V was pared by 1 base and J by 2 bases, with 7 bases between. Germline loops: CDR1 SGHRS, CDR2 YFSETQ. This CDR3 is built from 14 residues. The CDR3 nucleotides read TGCGCCAGCAGCTTGACACTGACTGGAAACACCATATATTTT. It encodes CASSLTLTGNTIYF.

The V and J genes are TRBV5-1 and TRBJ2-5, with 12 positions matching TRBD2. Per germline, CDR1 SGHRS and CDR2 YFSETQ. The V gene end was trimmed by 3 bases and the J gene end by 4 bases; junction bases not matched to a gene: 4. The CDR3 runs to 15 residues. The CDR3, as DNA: TGCGCCAGCAGCTGGACTAGCGGGGTTGGAGAGACCCAGTACTTC. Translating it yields CASSWTSGVGETQYF.

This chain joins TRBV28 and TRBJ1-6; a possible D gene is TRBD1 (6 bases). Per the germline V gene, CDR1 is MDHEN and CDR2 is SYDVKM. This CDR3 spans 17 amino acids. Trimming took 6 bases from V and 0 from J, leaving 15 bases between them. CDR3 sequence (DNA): TGTGCCAGCAGCCCTCCTCCAGGGGACTCCTATAATTCACCCCTCCACTTT. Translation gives CASSPPPGDSYNSPLHF.

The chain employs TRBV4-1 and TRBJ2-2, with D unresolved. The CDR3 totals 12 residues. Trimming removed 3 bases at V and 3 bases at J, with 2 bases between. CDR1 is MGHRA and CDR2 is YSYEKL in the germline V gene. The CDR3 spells CASSHYTGELFF. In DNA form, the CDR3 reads TGCGCCAGCAGCCATTACACCGGGGAGCTGTTTTTT.

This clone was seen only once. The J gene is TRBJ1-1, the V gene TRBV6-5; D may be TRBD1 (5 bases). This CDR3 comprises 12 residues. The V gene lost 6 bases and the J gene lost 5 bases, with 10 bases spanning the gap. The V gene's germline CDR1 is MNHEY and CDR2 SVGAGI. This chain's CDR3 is CASSSEGTEAFF. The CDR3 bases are TGTGCCAGCAGCTCCGAGGGGACTGAAGCTTTCTTT.

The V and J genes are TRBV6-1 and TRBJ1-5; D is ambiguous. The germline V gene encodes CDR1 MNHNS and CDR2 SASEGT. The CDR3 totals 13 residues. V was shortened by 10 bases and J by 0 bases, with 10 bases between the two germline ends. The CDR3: CANGVDSNQPQHF. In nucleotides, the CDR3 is TGTGCCAACGGCGTGGATAGCAATCAGCCCCAGCATTTT.

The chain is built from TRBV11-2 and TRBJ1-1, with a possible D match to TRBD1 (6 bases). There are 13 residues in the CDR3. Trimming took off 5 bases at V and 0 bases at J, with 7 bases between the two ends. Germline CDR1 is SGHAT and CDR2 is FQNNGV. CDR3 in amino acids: CASSRTVNTEAFF. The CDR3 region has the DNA TGTGCCAGCAGCCGGACAGTGAACACTGAAGCTTTCTTT.

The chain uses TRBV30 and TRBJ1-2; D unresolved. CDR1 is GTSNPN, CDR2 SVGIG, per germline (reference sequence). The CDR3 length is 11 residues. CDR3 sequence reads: CARAEGYGYTF. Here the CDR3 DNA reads TGTGCTCGGGCGGAGGGCTATGGCTACACCTTC.